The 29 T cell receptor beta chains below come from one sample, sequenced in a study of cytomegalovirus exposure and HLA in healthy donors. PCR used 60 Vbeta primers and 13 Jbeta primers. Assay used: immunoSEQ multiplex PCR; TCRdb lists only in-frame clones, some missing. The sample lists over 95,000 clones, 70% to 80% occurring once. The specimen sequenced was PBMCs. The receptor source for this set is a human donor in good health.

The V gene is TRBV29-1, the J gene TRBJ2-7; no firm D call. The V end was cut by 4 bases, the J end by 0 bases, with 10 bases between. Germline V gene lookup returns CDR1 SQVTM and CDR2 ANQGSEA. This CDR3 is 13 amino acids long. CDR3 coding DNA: TGCAGCGTTGCCGGGTCTACCTCCTACGAGCAGTACTTC. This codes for CSVAGSTSYEQYF.

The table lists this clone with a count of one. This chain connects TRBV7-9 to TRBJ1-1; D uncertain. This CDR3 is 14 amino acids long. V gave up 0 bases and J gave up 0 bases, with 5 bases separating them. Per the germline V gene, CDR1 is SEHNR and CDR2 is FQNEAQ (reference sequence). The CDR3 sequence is CASSLAPVNTEAFF. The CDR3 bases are TGTGCCAGCAGCTTAGCGCCGGTGAACACTGAAGCTTTCTTT.

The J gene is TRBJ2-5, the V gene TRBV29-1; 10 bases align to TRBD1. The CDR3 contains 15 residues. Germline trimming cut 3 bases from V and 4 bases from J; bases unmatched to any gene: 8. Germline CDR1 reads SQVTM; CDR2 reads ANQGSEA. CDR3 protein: CSVDLGTGVIETQYF. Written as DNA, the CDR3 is TGCAGCGTTGACCTAGGGACAGGGGTTATAGAGACCCAGTACTTC.

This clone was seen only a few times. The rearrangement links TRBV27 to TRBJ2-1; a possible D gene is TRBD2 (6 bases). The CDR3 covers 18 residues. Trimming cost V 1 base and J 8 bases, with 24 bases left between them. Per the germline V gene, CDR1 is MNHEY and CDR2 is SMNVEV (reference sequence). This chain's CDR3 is CASSLFGFGTPRADEQFF. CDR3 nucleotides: TGTGCCAGCAGTTTATTCGGCTTCGGGACTCCACGCGCCGATGAGCAGTTCTTC.

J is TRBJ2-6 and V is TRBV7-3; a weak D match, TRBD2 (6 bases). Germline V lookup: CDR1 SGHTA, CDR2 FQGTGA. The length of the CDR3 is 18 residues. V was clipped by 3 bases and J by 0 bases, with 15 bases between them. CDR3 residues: CASSFPGLGGSGANVLTF. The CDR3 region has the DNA TGTGCCAGCAGCTTTCCCGGATTGGGGGGCTCTGGGGCCAACGTCCTGACTTTC.

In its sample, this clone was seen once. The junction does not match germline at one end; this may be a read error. CDR3 residues: CASSYGPGSYNEQFF. CDR3 coding DNA: TGTGCTAGCAGCTACGGCCCAGGCTCCTACAATGAGCAGTTCTTC. V and J are TRBV7-7 and TRBJ2-1; D remains ambiguous. This CDR3 region has 15 residues. Per germline, CDR1 SSHAT and CDR2 FNYEAQ (reference sequence).

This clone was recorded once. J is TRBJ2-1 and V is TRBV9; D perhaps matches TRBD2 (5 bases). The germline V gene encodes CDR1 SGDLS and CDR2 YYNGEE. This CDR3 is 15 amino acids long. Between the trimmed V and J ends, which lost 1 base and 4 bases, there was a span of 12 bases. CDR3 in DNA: TGTGCCAGCAGCGTAAATTCGGGAAATTACAATGAGCAGTTCTTC. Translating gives CASSVNSGNYNEQFF.

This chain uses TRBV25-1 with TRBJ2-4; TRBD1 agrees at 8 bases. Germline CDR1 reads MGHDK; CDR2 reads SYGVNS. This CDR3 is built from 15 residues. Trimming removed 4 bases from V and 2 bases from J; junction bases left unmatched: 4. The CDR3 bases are TGTGCCAGCAGTGTGACAGGGGACCCCAAAAACATTCAGTACTTC. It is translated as CASSVTGDPKNIQYF. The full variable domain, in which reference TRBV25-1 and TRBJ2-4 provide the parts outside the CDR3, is EADIYQTPRYLVIGTGKKITLECSQTMGHDKMYWYQQDPGMELHLIHYSYGVNSTEKGDLSSESTVSRIRTEHFPLTLESARPSHTSQYLCASSVTGDPKNIQYFGAGTRLSVL.

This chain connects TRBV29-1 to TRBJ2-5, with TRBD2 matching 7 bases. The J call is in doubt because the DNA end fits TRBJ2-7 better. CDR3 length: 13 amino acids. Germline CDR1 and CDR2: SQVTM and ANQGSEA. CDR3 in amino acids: CSVGWRGGDEQYF. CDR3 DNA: TGCAGCGTTGGCTGGAGGGGAGGGGACGAGCAGTACTTC.

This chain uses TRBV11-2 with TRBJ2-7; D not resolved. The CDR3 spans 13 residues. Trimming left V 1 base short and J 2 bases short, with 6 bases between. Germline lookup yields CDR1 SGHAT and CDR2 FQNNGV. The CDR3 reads CASSLGAPYEQYF. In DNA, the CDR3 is TGTGCCAGCAGCTTAGGGGCTCCCTACGAGCAGTACTTC.

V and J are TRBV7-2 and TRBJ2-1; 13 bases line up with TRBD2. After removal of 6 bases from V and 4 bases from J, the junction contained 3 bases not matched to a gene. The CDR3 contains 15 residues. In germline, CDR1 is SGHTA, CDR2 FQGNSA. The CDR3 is CASRLAGGPYNEQFF. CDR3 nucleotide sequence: TGTGCCAGCAGACTAGCGGGAGGGCCATACAATGAGCAGTTCTTC.

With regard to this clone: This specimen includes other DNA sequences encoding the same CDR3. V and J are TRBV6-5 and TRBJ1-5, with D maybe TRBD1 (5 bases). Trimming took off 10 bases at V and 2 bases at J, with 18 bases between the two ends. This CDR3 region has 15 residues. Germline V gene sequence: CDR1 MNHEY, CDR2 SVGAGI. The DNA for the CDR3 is TGTGCCACGGCGGAGCGGGGGGTCGGCAATCAGCCCCAGCATTTT. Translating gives CATAERGVGNQPQHF.

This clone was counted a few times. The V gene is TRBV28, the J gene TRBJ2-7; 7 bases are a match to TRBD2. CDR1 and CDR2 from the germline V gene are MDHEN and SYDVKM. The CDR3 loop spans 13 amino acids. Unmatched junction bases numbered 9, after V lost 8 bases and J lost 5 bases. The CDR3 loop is CASGGGSHDEQYF. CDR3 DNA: TGTGCCAGCGGGGGGGGGTCTCACGACGAGCAGTACTTC.

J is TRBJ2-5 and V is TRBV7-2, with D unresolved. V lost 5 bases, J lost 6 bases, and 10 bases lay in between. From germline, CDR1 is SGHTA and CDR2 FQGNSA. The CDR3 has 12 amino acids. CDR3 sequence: CASSPPRQTQYF. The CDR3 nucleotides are TGTGCCAGCAGCCCCCCCAGGCAGACCCAGTACTTC. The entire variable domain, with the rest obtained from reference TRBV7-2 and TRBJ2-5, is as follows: GAGVSQSPSNKVTEKGKDVELRCDPISGHTALYWYRQSLGQGLEFLIYFQGNSAPDKSGLPSDRFSAERTGGSVSTLTIQRTQQEDSAVYLCASSPPRQTQYFGPGTRLLVL.

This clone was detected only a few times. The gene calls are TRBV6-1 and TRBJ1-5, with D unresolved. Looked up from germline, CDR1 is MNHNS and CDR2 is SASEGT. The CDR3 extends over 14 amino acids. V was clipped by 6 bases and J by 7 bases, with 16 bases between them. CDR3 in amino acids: CASRDYGNGQPQHF. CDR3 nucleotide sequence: TGTGCCAGCAGGGACTACGGGAACGGACAGCCCCAGCATTTT.

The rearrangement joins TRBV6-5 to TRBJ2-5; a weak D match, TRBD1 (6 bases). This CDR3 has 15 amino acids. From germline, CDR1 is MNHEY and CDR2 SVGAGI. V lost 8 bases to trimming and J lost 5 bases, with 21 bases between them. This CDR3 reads CASRLNPGVGETQYF. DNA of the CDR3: TGTGCCAGCCGCTTGAACCCAGGGGTCGGGGAGACCCAGTACTTC.

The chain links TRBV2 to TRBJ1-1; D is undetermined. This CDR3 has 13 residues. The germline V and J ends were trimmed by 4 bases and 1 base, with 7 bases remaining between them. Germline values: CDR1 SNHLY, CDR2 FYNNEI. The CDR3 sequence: CASSVSGNTEAFF. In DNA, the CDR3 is TGTGCCAGCAGTGTTTCAGGGAACACTGAAGCTTTCTTT.

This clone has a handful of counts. The CDR3 reads CASSVHYEQYF. Written as DNA, the CDR3 is TGTGCCAGCAGCGTCCACTACGAGCAGTACTTC. The chain has TRBV11-2 and TRBJ2-7; D is unclear. The germline V and J ends were trimmed by 5 bases and 3 bases, with 5 bases remaining between them. This CDR3 region has 11 residues. Germline V lookup: CDR1 SGHAT, CDR2 FQNNGV.

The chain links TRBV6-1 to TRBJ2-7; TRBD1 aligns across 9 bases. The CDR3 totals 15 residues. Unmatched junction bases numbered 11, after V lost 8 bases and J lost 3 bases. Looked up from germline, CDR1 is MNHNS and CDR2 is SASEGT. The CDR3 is CASSPGTGNLYEQYF. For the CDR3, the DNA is TGTGCCAGCTCCCCCGGGACAGGGAACCTCTACGAGCAGTACTTC.

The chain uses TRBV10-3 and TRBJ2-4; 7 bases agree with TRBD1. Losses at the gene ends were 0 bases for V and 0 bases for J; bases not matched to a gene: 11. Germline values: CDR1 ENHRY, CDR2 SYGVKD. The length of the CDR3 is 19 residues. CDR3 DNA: TGTGCCATCAGTGAGTCTACAGGGGACCTACTTATAGCCAAAAACATTCAGTACTTC. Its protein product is CAISESTGDLLIAKNIQYF.

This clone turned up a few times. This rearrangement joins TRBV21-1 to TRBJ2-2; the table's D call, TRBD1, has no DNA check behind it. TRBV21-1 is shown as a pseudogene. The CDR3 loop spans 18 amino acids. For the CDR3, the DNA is TGTGCCAGCAGCAAAGAGAGAAGGGGGATGTCGAACACCGGGGAGCTGTTTTTT. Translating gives CASSKERRGMSNTGELFF.

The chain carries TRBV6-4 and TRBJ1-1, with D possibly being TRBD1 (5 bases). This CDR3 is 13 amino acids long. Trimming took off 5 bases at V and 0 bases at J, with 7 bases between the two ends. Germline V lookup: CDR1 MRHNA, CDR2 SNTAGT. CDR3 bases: TGTGCCAGCAGTCAGACAGTGAACACTGAAGCTTTCTTT. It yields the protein CASSQTVNTEAFF.

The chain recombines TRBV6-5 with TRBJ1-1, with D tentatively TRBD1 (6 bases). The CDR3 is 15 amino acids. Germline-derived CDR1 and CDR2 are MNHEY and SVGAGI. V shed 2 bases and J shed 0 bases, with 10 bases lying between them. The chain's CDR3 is CASSYGDRMNTEAFF. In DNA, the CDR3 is TGTGCCAGCAGTTACGGCGACAGGATGAACACTGAAGCTTTCTTT.

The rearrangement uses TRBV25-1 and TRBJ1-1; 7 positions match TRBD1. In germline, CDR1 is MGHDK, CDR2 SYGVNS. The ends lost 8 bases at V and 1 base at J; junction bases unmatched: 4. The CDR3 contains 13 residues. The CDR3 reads CASLRGSNTEAFF. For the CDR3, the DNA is TGTGCCAGCCTCAGGGGGTCGAACACTGAAGCTTTCTTT.

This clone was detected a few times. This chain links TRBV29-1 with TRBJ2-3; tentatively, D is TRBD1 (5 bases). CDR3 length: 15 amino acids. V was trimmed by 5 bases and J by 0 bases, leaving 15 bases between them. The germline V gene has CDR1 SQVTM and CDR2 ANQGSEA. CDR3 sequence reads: CSVPLRERSTDTQYF. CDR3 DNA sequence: TGCAGCGTTCCACTCAGGGAAAGGAGCACAGATACGCAGTATTTT.

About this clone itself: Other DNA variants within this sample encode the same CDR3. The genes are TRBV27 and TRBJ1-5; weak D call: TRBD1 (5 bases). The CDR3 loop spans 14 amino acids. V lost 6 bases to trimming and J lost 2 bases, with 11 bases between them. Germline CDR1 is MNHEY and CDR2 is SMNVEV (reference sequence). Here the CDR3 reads CASSPPGGNQPQHF. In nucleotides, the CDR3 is TGTGCCAGCAGCCCACCGGGGGGCAATCAGCCCCAGCATTTT.

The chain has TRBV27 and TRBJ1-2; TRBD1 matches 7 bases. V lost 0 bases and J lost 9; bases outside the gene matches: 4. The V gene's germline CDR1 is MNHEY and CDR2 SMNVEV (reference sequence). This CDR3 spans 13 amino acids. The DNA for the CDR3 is TGTGCCAGCAGTTTATCGGGACAGATTAGCTACACCTTC. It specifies CASSLSGQISYTF.

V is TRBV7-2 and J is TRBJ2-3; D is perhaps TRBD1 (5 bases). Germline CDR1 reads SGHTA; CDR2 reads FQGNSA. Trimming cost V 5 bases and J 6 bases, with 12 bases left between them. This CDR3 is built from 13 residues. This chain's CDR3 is CASSPSGSDTQYF. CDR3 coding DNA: TGTGCCAGCAGCCCGTCAGGGTCCGATACGCAGTATTTT.

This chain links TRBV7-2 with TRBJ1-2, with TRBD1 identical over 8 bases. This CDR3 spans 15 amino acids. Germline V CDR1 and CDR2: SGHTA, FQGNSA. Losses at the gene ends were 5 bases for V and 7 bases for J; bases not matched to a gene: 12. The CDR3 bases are TGTGCCAGCAGCGCCGCTCAGGGGGCTTTAGTTGGCTACACCTTC. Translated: CASSAAQGALVGYTF.